The next 22 T cell receptor beta chains were all read from a single sample in a study of T cell changes during pregnancy in multiple sclerosis. Some clones are missing from TCRdb's copy, which holds only in-frame ones; the method was immunoSEQ multiplex PCR. The sample lists 79,000 or so clones; roughly nine tenths were seen once. Sequenced material: peripheral blood, taken before pregnancy. The source is a female donor with multiple sclerosis, enrolled in a pregnancy study.

The rearrangement joins TRBV7-9 to TRBJ1-1; 7 nucleotides match TRBD1. The CDR3 is made up of 12 amino acids. The germline V gene encodes CDR1 SEHNR and CDR2 FQNEAQ (reference sequence). After removal of 3 bases from V and 8 bases from J, the junction contained 3 bases not matched to a gene. The CDR3 DNA sequence: TGTGCCAGCAGCTTGGGGACAGTCGAAGCTTTCTTT. Translation: CASSLGTVEAFF.

The chain carries TRBV6-5 and TRBJ1-1; 9 bases fit TRBD1. V was clipped by 4 bases and J by 7 bases; unmatched bases: 10. CDR3 size: 15 residues. The V gene's germline CDR1 is MNHEY and CDR2 SVGAGI. The CDR3 region has the DNA TGTGCCAGCAGTTTGACACAGGGGGCCAGCGTTGAAGCTTTCTTT. It translates to CASSLTQGASVEAFF.

The chain joins TRBV6-1 to TRBJ2-7; no reliable D call. The CDR3 runs to 15 residues. The germline V gene encodes CDR1 MNHNS and CDR2 SASEGT. Trimming removed 0 bases at V and 3 bases at J, with 12 bases between. The CDR3 loop reads CASSEAVTPNYEQYF. The CDR3 bases are TGTGCCAGCAGTGAAGCCGTGACTCCTAACTACGAGCAGTACTTC.

The chain recombines TRBV5-6 with TRBJ2-1; the D gene is possibly TRBD2 (6 bases). This CDR3 comprises 16 residues. Germline CDR1 reads SGHDT; CDR2 reads YYEEEE. The V end lost 2 bases, the J end lost 9 bases, and 21 bases lay between the germline ends. The CDR3 nucleotides read TGTGCCAGCAGCTTCCGGGACTCCCTGTCAGTAGGTGAGCAGTTCTTC. Protein: CASSFRDSLSVGEQFF.

This sequence joins TRBV5-1 and TRBJ2-7; D is unresolved. V dropped 3 bases and J dropped 0 bases, with 16 bases sitting between them. Germline CDR1 SGHRS, CDR2 YFSETQ. This CDR3 is 16 amino acids long. The CDR3 sequence is CASSYSTLPSSYEQYF. CDR3 nucleotides: TGCGCCAGCAGCTATTCGACTCTACCTAGCTCCTACGAGCAGTACTTC.

The rearrangement joins TRBV5-6 to TRBJ2-3; TRBD2 is a possible D gene (5 bases). The length of the CDR3 is 15 residues. V was shortened by 5 bases and J by 2 bases, with 15 bases between the two germline ends. Germline V gene lookup returns CDR1 SGHDT and CDR2 YYEEEE. CDR3 nucleotide sequence: TGTGCCAGCAGTACTAGGGATCGTTACACAGATACGCAGTATTTT. Its protein is CASSTRDRYTDTQYF. The full variable domain, in which reference TRBV5-6 and TRBJ2-3 provide the parts outside the CDR3, is DAGVTQSPTHLIKTRGQQVTLRCSPKSGHDTVSWYQQALGQGPQFIFQYYEEEERQRGNFPDRFSGHQFPNYSSELNVNALLLGDSALYLCASSTRDRYTDTQYFGPGTRLTVL.

The chain couples TRBV28 to TRBJ2-2; TRBD2 matches at 9 bases. V lost 8 bases and J lost 1; bases outside the gene matches: 5. The CDR3 has 15 amino acids. Germline V CDR1 and CDR2: MDHEN, SYDVKM. DNA of the CDR3: TGTGCCAGCCGAGGAGCGGGGGGGAACACCGGGGAGCTGTTTTTT. This encodes CASRGAGGNTGELFF.

The chain combines TRBV4-3 with TRBJ2-4; 12 nucleotides match TRBD2. Germline loops: CDR1 LGHNA, CDR2 YSLEER. V shed 4 bases, J shed 3 bases, and the junction held 7 bases outside the gene matches. The CDR3 totals 17 residues. For the CDR3, the DNA is TGCGCCAGCAGCCGACGACTAGCGGGGGTTGGCAAAAACATTCAGTACTTC. It specifies CASSRRLAGVGKNIQYF.

This clone was seen ten or more times. This chain uses TRBV14 with TRBJ2-3, with TRBD2 as a possible D gene (6 bases). V gave up 6 bases and J gave up 0 bases, with 10 bases separating them. Germline lookup yields CDR1 SGHDN and CDR2 FVKESK. The CDR3 totals 14 residues. The CDR3 loop reads CASSRGLSTDTQYF. As DNA, the CDR3 is TGTGCCAGCAGTCGGGGGTTAAGCACAGATACGCAGTATTTT.

The chain is built from TRBV19 and TRBJ1-2; TRBD1 matches 7 bases. Germline values: CDR1 LNHDA, CDR2 SQIVND (reference sequence). This CDR3 spans 15 amino acids. The ends lost 3 bases at V and 3 bases at J; junction bases unmatched: 7. CDR3 coding DNA: TGTGCCAGTAGTATTGGTGGACAGGCGCACTATGGCTACACCTTC. This encodes CASSIGGQAHYGYTF.

The genes are TRBV5-1 and TRBJ1-3, with a possible D match to TRBD1 (5 bases). Germline V gene sequence: CDR1 SGHRS, CDR2 YFSETQ. Trimming left V 4 bases short and J 0 bases short, with 11 bases between. CDR3 length: 15 amino acids. CDR3 nucleotide sequence: TGCGCCAGCAGCATCCAAGGGGCCTCTGGAAACACCATATATTTT. Its translation: CASSIQGASGNTIYF.

V and J are TRBV11-2 and TRBJ2-7; 8 positions match TRBD2. Germline CDR1 is SGHAT and CDR2 is FQNNGV. The CDR3 length is 15 residues. V lost 1 base to trimming and J lost 2 bases; unmatched junction nucleotides: 4. CDR3 protein: CASSLGVSGAYEQYF. The CDR3 nucleotides are TGTGCCAGCAGCTTAGGTGTTAGCGGGGCCTACGAGCAGTACTTC.

This clone has only one observation. The chain uses TRBV27 and TRBJ1-1; no firm D call. The CDR3 extends over 14 amino acids. The V end lost 5 bases, the J end lost 4 bases, and 14 bases lay between the germline ends. CDR1 is MNHEY and CDR2 is SMNVEV in the germline V gene (reference sequence). Here the CDR3 reads CASSLGVPGTEAFF. The CDR3 coding sequence is TGTGCCAGCAGTCTCGGGGTCCCGGGCACTGAAGCTTTCTTT.

The chain links TRBV6-5 to TRBJ1-3; D not resolved. V was trimmed by 0 bases and J by 3 bases, leaving 6 bases between them. In germline, CDR1 is MNHEY, CDR2 SVGAGI. The CDR3 is made up of 14 amino acids. The CDR3 sequence is CASSYSRFGNTIYF. Written as DNA, the CDR3 is TGTGCCAGCAGTTACTCGCGTTTTGGAAACACCATATATTTT.

The V gene is TRBV5-8, the J gene TRBJ1-1; unclear D gene. V gave up 7 bases and J gave up 1 base, with 23 bases separating them. The CDR3 has 17 residues. Germline V gene lookup returns CDR1 SGHTS and CDR2 YDEGEE. The CDR3 DNA follows: TGTGCCAGCGAAGAGAGGGATGCCTCCCTTCGGAACACTGAAGCTTTCTTT. It specifies CASEERDASLRNTEAFF.

Turning to this clone: This CDR3 is also generated by other DNA sequences in the sample. The rearrangement links TRBV18 to TRBJ1-1; no firm D call. CDR3 length equals 13 residues. Germline CDR1 is KGHSH and CDR2 is LQKENI. The germline V and J ends were trimmed by 3 bases and 1 base, with 6 bases remaining between them. The CDR3: CASSPTANTEAFF. DNA for the CDR3: TGTGCCAGCTCACCCACAGCGAACACTGAAGCTTTCTTT.

This chain joins TRBV14 and TRBJ1-2; possibly TRBD1 for D (6 bases). Deletions cut 5 bases from V and 4 bases from J, with 11 bases between. Germline CDR1 and CDR2: SGHDN and FVKESK. The CDR3 runs to 13 residues. CDR3 residues: CASSTGHRYGYTF. CDR3 in DNA: TGTGCCAGCAGCACGGGACACCGCTATGGCTACACCTTC.

The CDR3 sequence is CASSFLTPGQAKAQPQHF. The DNA of the CDR3 is TGTGCCAGCAGTTTCCTTACACCGGGACAGGCTAAGGCGCAGCCCCAGCATTTT. This rearrangement joins TRBV27 to TRBJ1-5, with 8 bases identical to TRBD1. This CDR3 has 18 residues. The J segment lost 7 bases and the V segment lost 3 bases, leaving 17 bases of the junction unmatched. Germline CDR1 is MNHEY and CDR2 is SMNVEV (reference sequence).

J is TRBJ2-5 and V is TRBV29-1, with D hard to call. The CDR3 runs 13 residues. Germline V lookup: CDR1 SQVTM, CDR2 ANQGSEA. V shed 5 bases and J shed 1 base, with 11 bases lying between them. CDR3 coding DNA: TGCAGCGTTCCACAGAACCGCCAAGAGACCCAGTACTTC. This encodes CSVPQNRQETQYF.

The rearrangement links TRBV10-3 to TRBJ2-7; D remains unclear. Trimming took 3 bases from V and 0 from J, leaving 12 bases between them. The CDR3 is 15 amino acids. CDR1 ENHRY and CDR2 SYGVKD come from the germline V gene. The CDR3 DNA is TGTGCCATCAGTGACCCCAAGACTGGCTCCTACGAGCAGTACTTC. As protein: CAISDPKTGSYEQYF.

The chain has TRBV2 and TRBJ1-1; D remains unclear. V shed 7 bases and J shed 3 bases, with 12 bases lying between them. Germline values: CDR1 SNHLY, CDR2 FYNNEI. This CDR3 comprises 13 residues. This CDR3 reads CASKREFDTEAFF. CDR3 coding DNA: TGTGCCAGCAAGAGGGAATTCGACACTGAAGCTTTCTTT.

The V and J genes are TRBV9 and TRBJ2-2, with 10 bases identical to TRBD1. V was pared by 1 base and J by 0 bases, with 3 bases of the junction left unmatched. The CDR3 length is 17 residues. Germline V lookup: CDR1 SGDLS, CDR2 YYNGEE. The CDR3 loop reads CASSVTGQGANTGELFF. The CDR3 bases are TGTGCCAGCAGCGTAACAGGACAGGGGGCGAACACCGGGGAGCTGTTTTTT.